This T cell receptor (beta chain) appears in the sequencing data of a study of shared clonotypes between healthy human individuals (dated by TCRdb to the early 2020s). For the study in its entirety: A few men and two women, aged 18 to 49 years, made up the cohort. Between about 0.94 and 8.9 billion PBMCs per donor were obtained by leukapheresis. Different laboratories and diverse techniques were used to prepare libraries and sequence TCR repertoires, to increase sequencing depth and limit assay-specific biases. Blood TCR repertoires of roughly five healthy adults were deeply sequenced to estimate repertoire size and the extent of clonotype sharing between individuals.

Broader findings and caveats from the paper: Based on pairwise subsampling, the degree of clonotype sharing among donors was expected to be affected by sequencing depth. Only blood was sampled, and tissue TCR repertoires likely differ from those in blood. The genetic and exposure-history diversity represented was limited by the small number of donors.

The donors were healthy, HIV-negative adults with no recently reported acute infections or vaccinations. Every donor was a Caucasian adult residing in Nashville, Tennessee, USA. For unsorted samples, tens of millions of PBMCs were counted, and genomic DNA was extracted using the QIAamp DNA Blood Mini kit. Blood was obtained by leukapheresis, after which PBMCs were separated by Ficoll-Histopaque density gradient centrifugation and cryopreserved in liquid nitrogen vapor phase. Remarks on this clone: Which antigen it targets is not known. No base quality values were provided; no much bigger clone lies one nucleotide off.

Using the deep immunoSEQ assay, multiplex PCR amplified TCR CDR3 regions from genomic DNA. Genomic DNA extracted from each cell subset was distributed evenly over all wells of several immunoSEQ 96-well plates, and each plate served as one replicate. For unsorted PBMC, roughly 0.3 ug of genomic DNA, equivalent to around 33,000 T cell genomes, went into each replicate PCR. Genomic DNA from unsorted PBMC was sequenced over ten immunoSEQ deep assay plates. Purified libraries were measured with a Qubit 3.0 fluorometer, size-checked on a Bioanalyzer 2100, and measured again with the KAPA Library Quantification kit. Every immunoSEQ 96-well plate was sequenced on a dedicated single-read 150-cycle Illumina NextSeq 550 flow cell. The study's own analysis went as follows. Because the immunoSEQ output included only junctional sequences and no quality scores, the filtering could not be the same as the filtering used for full-length reads. Sequences were annotated with PyIR, a Python wrapper for IgBLAST v1.9, and V/J genes and CDR3 were assigned using IMGT germline references. Reads were removed for weak V/J assignments (E-value above 1e-6), missing CDR3, stop codons, out-of-frame junctions, or ambiguous translated residues. V3J clonotypes were defined by identical inferred V gene, J gene, and CDR3 amino acid sequence. Percentage overlap between repertoires was calculated by dividing the number of shared unique clonotypes by the size of the smaller repertoire. RTK rarefaction, the Chao1 estimator, and Recon v2.1 estimates of unobserved clonotypes were used to assess repertoire richness. Drawn from immuneACCESS, this table holds only the in-frame rearrangements with V and J called that TCRdb kept. Clones are partly lost; checked studies trace under half to an unresolved V gene and leave the rest unexplained. V and J calls plus clone size are reproduced from that table; the DNA served to infer D and trimming. The sample yields around 500,000 clones; around 80% were counted once. The top ten constitute about 12% of the sample.

The sequencing input was PBMCs. The clonotype was recovered from a woman aged 40 to 49 in good health. Some clones in this sample may be carry-over from other donors' samples.

At the DNA level, the sequence is TGTGCCACCAAGGGCCCAGGGTCGAGGGAGACCCAGTACTTC. Translation gives CATKGPGSRETQYF. The chain is assembled from TRBV30 and TRBJ2-5, with a tentative D gene TRBD1 over 5 matching bases. Trimming costs V 8 bases and J 5 bases, and their ends lie 21 bases apart. Reading from cysteine to phenylalanine, the CDR3 counts 14 amino acids. The CDR3 DNA has 42 bases and is translated from base 1. Looking up the germline V gene (reference sequence) yields CDR1 GTSNPN and CDR2 SVGIG.